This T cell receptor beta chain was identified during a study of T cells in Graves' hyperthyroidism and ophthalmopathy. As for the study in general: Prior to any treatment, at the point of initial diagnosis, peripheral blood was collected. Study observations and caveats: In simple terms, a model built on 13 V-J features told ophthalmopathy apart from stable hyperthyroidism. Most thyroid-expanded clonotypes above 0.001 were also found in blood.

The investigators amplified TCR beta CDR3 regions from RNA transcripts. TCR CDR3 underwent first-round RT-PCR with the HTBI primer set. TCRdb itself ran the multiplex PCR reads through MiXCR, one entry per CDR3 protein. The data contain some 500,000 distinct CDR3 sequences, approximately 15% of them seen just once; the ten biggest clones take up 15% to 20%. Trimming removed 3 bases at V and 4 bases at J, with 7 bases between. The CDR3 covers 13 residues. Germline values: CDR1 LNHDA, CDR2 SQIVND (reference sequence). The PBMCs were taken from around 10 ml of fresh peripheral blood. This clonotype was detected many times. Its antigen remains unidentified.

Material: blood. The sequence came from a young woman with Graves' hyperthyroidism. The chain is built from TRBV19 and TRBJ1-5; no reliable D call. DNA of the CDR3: TGTGCCAGTAGTATGCAGATTAATCAGCCCCAGCATTTT. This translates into CASSMQINQPQHF.